This T cell receptor (beta chain) came from a study of human T cells and chemical hapten exposure. Study information: Reading of the patch tests, which applied 0.01% DPC to the upper back, occurred at 6 days. Largely, small differences in pooled library volume made per-sample TCR yields vary.

CDR1 is SGHVS, CDR2 FNYEAQ, per germline. Trimming took 2 bases from V and 3 from J; bases not matched to a gene: 4. CDR3 length equals 17 residues. Time point of the sample: patch test 3, about 24 weeks after DPC sensitization. Treatment: therapeutic diphenylcyclopropenone sensitization with weekly scalp DPC. Blood draws came before every patch-test application. This clonotype has more than one count but fewer than ten. TCRdb re-called the RACE reads through MiXCR, storing one row per CDR3 protein. The table includes about 64,000 distinct CDR3 sequences, 9.5% to 11% detected once. This chain joins TRBV7-6 and TRBJ2-5; TRBD2 matches 15 bases. This sequence originates from a woman between 25 and 40 years old with alopecia areata. Some clones in this sample may be carry-over from other donors' samples. The specimen comprised whole blood, sampled in connection with sensitization to the hapten diphenylcyclopropenone (DPC). CDR3 nucleotide sequence: TGTGCCAGCAGCTTATGGACTAGCGGGGGGGCCGAAGAGACCCAGTACTTC. This sequence encodes CASSLWTSGGAEETQYF.